This T cell receptor (beta chain) derives from a study of blood T cell repertoires in COVID-19. Produced via immunoSEQ multiplex PCR; TCRdb's table is partial and in-frame only. The profile shows 200,000 to 300,000 clones, about nine tenths of them singletons. Per the germline V gene, CDR1 is SGDLS and CDR2 is YYNGEE. The V and J ends lost 4 bases and 6 bases, in that order; junction bases with no gene match: 5. The CDR3 is 14 residues long. Sequenced material: peripheral blood. The rearrangement uses TRBV9 and TRBJ2-7; TRBD1 agrees at 12 bases. The TCR originated in a person aged 18 to 30 with COVID-19, enrolled during active disease. The CDR3 DNA reads TGTGCCAGCAGCTCGGGGACAGGGGGCTCCGAGCAGTACTTC. Translated, it gives CASSSGTGGSEQYF.